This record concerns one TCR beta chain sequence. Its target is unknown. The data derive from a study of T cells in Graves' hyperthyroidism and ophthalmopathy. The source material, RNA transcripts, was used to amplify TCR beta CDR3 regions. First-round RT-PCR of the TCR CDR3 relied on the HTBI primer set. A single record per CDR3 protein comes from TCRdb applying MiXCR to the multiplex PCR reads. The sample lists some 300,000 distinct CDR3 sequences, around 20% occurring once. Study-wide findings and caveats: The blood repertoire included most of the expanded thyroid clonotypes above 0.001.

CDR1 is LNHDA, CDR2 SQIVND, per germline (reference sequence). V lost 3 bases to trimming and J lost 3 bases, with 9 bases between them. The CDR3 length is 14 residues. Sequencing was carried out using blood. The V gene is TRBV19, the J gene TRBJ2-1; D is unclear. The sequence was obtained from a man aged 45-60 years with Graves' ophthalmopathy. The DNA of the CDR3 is TGTGCCAGTAGTATTAAGGCACACTACAATGAGCAGTTCTTC. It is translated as CASSIKAHYNEQFF.